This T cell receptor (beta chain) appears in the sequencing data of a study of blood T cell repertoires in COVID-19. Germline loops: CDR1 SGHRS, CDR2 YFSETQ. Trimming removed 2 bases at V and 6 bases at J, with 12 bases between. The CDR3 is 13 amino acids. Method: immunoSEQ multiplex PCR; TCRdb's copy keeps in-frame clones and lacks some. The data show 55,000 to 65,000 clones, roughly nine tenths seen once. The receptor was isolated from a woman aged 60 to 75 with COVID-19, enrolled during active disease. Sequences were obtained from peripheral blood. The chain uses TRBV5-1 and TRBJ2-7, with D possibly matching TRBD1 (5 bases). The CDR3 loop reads CASSLQRQGEQYF. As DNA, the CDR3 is TGCGCCAGCAGCTTACAGCGCCAGGGCGAGCAGTACTTC.